Listed below are T cell receptor beta chains from one sample, sequenced in a study of blood T cells in healthy people across ages. TCRdb reanalysed the 5' RACE reads using MiXCR and keeps one entry per CDR3 protein. This sample has under 1,000,000 distinct CDR3 sequences; about 45% occur once, and the top ten carry roughly 18%. The specimen was blood. All receptors derive from a man older than 75 in good health. CDR3s include the opening cysteine and the closing phenylalanine or tryptophan. A D gene is named only where the DNA matches it firmly. Expanded clones get a size class; other rows say once, few or many, or leave the size out.

size,V,J,D,CDR3,DNA
-,TRBV13,TRBJ2-1,-,CASSLPGDRTAYNEQFF,TGTGCCAGCAGCTTACCCGGAGACAGGACGGCCTACAATGAGCAGTTCTTC
few,TRBV10-3,TRBJ2-3,TRBD2,CAASGRAQTDTQYF,TGTGCCGCTAGCGGGAGGGCCCAAACAGATACGCAGTATTTT
-,TRBV12-3/TRBV12-4,TRBJ1-2,-,CASSRDVYGYTF,TGTGCCAGCAGTCGGGACGTCTATGGCTACACCTTC
-,TRBV19,TRBJ2-4,-,CASSIGPQSLGIQYF,TGTGCCAGTAGTATCGGTCCACAGTCACTGGGCATTCAGTACTTC
few,TRBV24-1,TRBJ2-7,-,CATRGTPPGPQYF,TGTGCCACACGCGGGACACCTCCTGGGCCCCAGTACTTC
-,TRBV20-1,TRBJ2-1,-,CSAMGLSYNEQFF,TGCAGTGCTATGGGTCTTTCCTACAATGAGCAGTTCTTC
many,TRBV7-2,TRBJ2-6,-,CASSALARERGSGANVLTF,TGTGCCAGCAGCGCCCTCGCTAGGGAGCGCGGCTCTGGGGCCAACGTCCTGACTTTC
-,TRBV12-3/TRBV12-4,TRBJ1-4,TRBD1,CASSLRQGAEKLFF,TGTGCCAGCAGTTTACGGCAGGGGGCTGAAAAACTGTTTTTT
-,TRBV28,TRBJ2-1,-,CASSTTAPNEQFF,TGTGCCAGCAGCACGACAGCGCCTAATGAGCAGTTCTTC
-,TRBV21-1,TRBJ2-1,-,CASSNVQREGDYNEQFF,TGTGCCAGCAGCAACGTACAGCGGGAGGGGGACTACAATGAGCAGTTCTTC
many,TRBV6-6,TRBJ2-1,TRBD2,CASSYGASGTYNEQFF,TGTGCCAGCAGTTACGGAGCTAGCGGGACGTACAATGAGCAGTTCTTC
many,TRBV7-2,TRBJ2-7,TRBD2,CASSLGLTSGYEQYF,TGTGCCAGCAGCTTAGGCTTGACTAGCGGCTACGAGCAGTACTTC
-,TRBV30,TRBJ2-3,TRBD2,CAWSVWLAGGPDTQYF,TGTGCCTGGAGTGTATGGCTAGCGGGAGGGCCAGATACGCAGTATTTT
-,TRBV7-8,TRBJ2-1,TRBD2,CASSPSGRASYNEQFF,TGTGCCAGCAGCCCAAGCGGGAGGGCCTCCTACAATGAGCAGTTCTTC
-,TRBV7-9,TRBJ1-4,-,CASSSRGTNEKLFF,TGTGCCAGCAGCTCCAGGGGAACTAATGAAAAACTGTTTTTT
few,TRBV28,TRBJ2-3,-,CASSSSSNTQYF,TGTGCCAGCAGTTCCTCTAGTAATACGCAGTATTTT
-,TRBV30,TRBJ1-1,-,CAWTRSPTEAFF,TGTGCCTGGACGAGGAGCCCCACTGAAGCTTTCTTT
few,TRBV7-8,TRBJ2-5,-,CASSRGTDSGETQYF,TGTGCCAGCAGCCGTGGTACCGACAGTGGAGAGACCCAGTACTTC
-,TRBV20-1,TRBJ2-1,TRBD2,CSAPRPSGVYNEQFF,TGCAGTGCCCCCCGGCCTAGCGGGGTATACAATGAGCAGTTCTTC
few,TRBV30,TRBJ2-1,-,CALGDLTYNEQFF,TGTGCCTTGGGGGACCTTACATACAATGAGCAGTTCTTC
-,TRBV9,TRBJ2-5,-,CASSAGDPETQYF,TGTGCCAGCAGCGCCGGGGACCCAGAGACCCAGTACTTC
-,TRBV18,TRBJ2-7,TRBD1,CASSPLGQGFSHEQYF,TGTGCCAGCTCACCACTCGGACAGGGGTTTTCGCACGAGCAGTACTTC
few,TRBV6-1,TRBJ1-1,-,CASSADRMNTEAFF,TGTGCCAGCAGTGCGGACAGAATGAACACTGAAGCTTTCTTT
few,TRBV20-1,TRBJ1-2,TRBD1,CSARTGNRFYGYTF,TGCAGTGCTAGGACAGGGAACCGATTTTATGGCTACACCTTC
-,TRBV27,TRBJ1-2,-,CASKGQTVTYDYGYTF,TGTGCCAGCAAAGGACAGACTGTAACCTATGACTATGGCTACACCTTC
-,TRBV6-9,TRBJ1-5,-,CASSPLEGWNQPQHF,TGTGCCAGCAGCCCCCTAGAAGGGTGGAATCAGCCCCAGCATTTT
once,TRBV7-3,TRBJ2-7,TRBD1,CASRRDREHEQYF,TGTGCCAGCCGGAGGGACAGGGAACACGAGCAGTACTTC
-,TRBV15,TRBJ2-2,-,CATSREDRALLNTGELFF,TGTGCCACCAGCAGAGAGGACCGAGCCCTACTGAACACCGGGGAGCTGTTTTTT
-,TRBV3-1,TRBJ2-5,TRBD1,CASSTGGGETQYF,TGTGCCAGCTCGACAGGGGGCGGTGAGACCCAGTACTTC
few,TRBV3-1,TRBJ2-7,-,CASSHRVTYEQYF,TGTGCCAGCAGCCACAGGGTTACCTACGAGCAGTACTTC
few,TRBV5-6,TRBJ2-7,TRBD2,CASSLGVTSVYEQYF,TGTGCCAGCAGCTTGGGGGTGACTAGCGTCTACGAGCAGTACTTC
few,TRBV5-1,TRBJ2-7,-,CASSLARGVGGHEQYF,TGCGCCAGCAGCTTGGCCAGAGGAGTTGGGGGACACGAGCAGTACTTC
-,TRBV12-3/TRBV12-4,TRBJ1-6,TRBD1,CASSAIVGTASPLHF,TGTGCCAGCAGTGCGATTGTAGGGACAGCTTCACCCCTCCACTTT
-,TRBV7-9,TRBJ1-2,TRBD1,CASSLIQLGGEDGYTF,TGTGCCAGCAGCTTAATCCAGCTAGGGGGCGAGGATGGCTACACCTTC
few,TRBV28,TRBJ2-7,TRBD1,CASSRTGWTYEQYF,TGTGCCAGCAGTAGGACAGGGTGGACCTACGAGCAGTACTTC
-,TRBV5-1,TRBJ1-1,-,CASTEGGFLTEAFF,TGCGCCAGCACCGAAGGGGGTTTTTTGACTGAAGCTTTCTTT
few,TRBV20-1,TRBJ2-7,-,CSANYYSYEQYF,TGCAGTGCGAATTATTACTCCTACGAGCAGTACTTC
few,TRBV14,TRBJ1-5,-,CASSQDRRGSNQPQHF,TGTGCCAGCAGCCAAGATCGGCGAGGAAGCAATCAGCCCCAGCATTTT
-,TRBV7-2,TRBJ2-1,TRBD2,CASSPPRDYSYNEQFF,TGTGCCAGCAGCCCCCCCCGGGACTACTCGTACAATGAGCAGTTCTTC
few,TRBV7-9,TRBJ2-1,-,CASSFDISHEQFF,TGTGCCAGCAGCTTCGACATAAGTCATGAGCAGTTCTTC
once,TRBV28,TRBJ2-3,-,CAVISPGRPTDTQYF,TGTGCCGTCATAAGCCCAGGCAGACCCACAGATACGCAGTATTTT
-,TRBV5-6,TRBJ1-5,TRBD1,CASSPSRDSRSNQPQHF,TGTGCCAGCAGCCCGTCCCGGGACAGTCGGAGCAATCAGCCCCAGCATTTT
many,TRBV29-1,TRBJ2-1,TRBD2,CSVVRGGNEQFF,TGCAGCGTTGTCCGGGGGGGCAATGAGCAGTTCTTC
-,TRBV7-2,TRBJ2-3,TRBD2,CASSLDPAGVRDTQYF,TGTGCCAGCAGCTTAGATCCAGCGGGAGTTCGAGATACGCAGTATTTT
-,TRBV20-1,TRBJ2-5,-,CSARQELGGPVKTQYF,TGCAGTGCTAGACAAGAACTAGGAGGGCCGGTTAAGACCCAGTACTTC
-,TRBV28,TRBJ2-7,-,CASSPQGLPNEQYF,TGTGCCAGCAGTCCTCAGGGATTGCCTAACGAGCAGTACTTC
-,TRBV20-1,TRBJ1-2,-,CSAGEDGYTF,TGCAGTGCTGGGGAAGATGGCTACACCTTC
few,TRBV5-1,TRBJ2-3,TRBD2,CASSLMLGGGTTDTQYF,TGCGCCAGCAGCTTGATGCTCGGCGGGGGGACCACAGATACGCAGTATTTT
-,TRBV21-1,TRBJ1-1,-,CASSSKVYRDTEAFF,TGTGCCAGCAGCAGCAAGGTATACCGGGACACTGAAGCTTTCTTT